These 18 T cell receptor beta chains came from one sample sequenced in a study of shared T cell receptors in the human thymus. Generated by immunoSEQ multiplex PCR, the TCRdb table keeps only in-frame clones and is missing some. Of some 660,000 clones listed, around 87% are singletons. These data also formed part of another study, on human thymus T cells.

Input material: thymocytes. Receptors originate from a boy under two years old with a congenital heart defect.

The CDR3 spells CASTARDIRETQYF. The CDR3 nucleotides are TGTGCCAGCACCGCACGGGACATCCGGGAGACCCAGTACTTC. The chain joins TRBV2 to TRBJ2-5, with a tentative D call TRBD1 (6 bases). The V end was cut by 7 bases, the J end by 5 bases, with 17 bases between. CDR1 is SNHLY and CDR2 is FYNNEI in the germline V gene. The CDR3 sequence is 14 residues long.

V and J are TRBV29-1 and TRBJ2-5, with a weak D call TRBD2 (6 bases). V was pared by 2 bases and J by 3 bases, with 10 bases between. Germline lookup yields CDR1 SQVTM and CDR2 ANQGSEA. This CDR3 spans 13 amino acids. In DNA, the CDR3 is TGCAGCGTTGAACGACTAGTTAAAGAGACCCAGTACTTC. This gives the protein CSVERLVKETQYF.

The V gene is TRBV11-2, the J gene TRBJ2-7; the D gene is possibly TRBD1 (6 bases). The V end lost 2 bases, the J end lost 1 base, and 15 bases lay between the germline ends. Germline V gene sequence: CDR1 SGHAT, CDR2 FQNNGV. The CDR3 extends over 16 amino acids. CDR3 DNA: TGTGCCAGCAGCTTATATGGGGGCTTGGGGTCCTACGAGCAGTACTTC. Its translation: CASSLYGGLGSYEQYF.

The rearrangement joins TRBV5-8 to TRBJ2-7; a possible D gene is TRBD1 (6 bases). This CDR3 spans 14 amino acids. V lost 2 bases and J 3 bases, leaving 12 bases between the germline ends. Germline lookup yields CDR1 SGHTS and CDR2 YDEGEE. The CDR3 DNA sequence: TGTGCCAGCAGCTTATGGGACACGAACTACGAGCAGTACTTC. This encodes CASSLWDTNYEQYF.

The chain couples TRBV11-2 to TRBJ2-1; D perhaps matches TRBD2 (6 bases). V dropped 1 base and J dropped 8 bases, with 12 bases sitting between them. The CDR3 loop spans 14 amino acids. From germline, CDR1 is SGHAT and CDR2 FQNNGV. As DNA, the CDR3 is TGTGCCAGCAGCTTAGCGGGAGTTCTTGATGAGCAGTTCTTC. Its translation: CASSLAGVLDEQFF.

V is TRBV15 and J is TRBJ2-2, with D hard to call. This CDR3 has 19 amino acids. Trimming shortened V by 0 bases and J by 7 bases, and 24 bases separated the two germline ends. Germline V CDR1 and CDR2: LNHNV, YYDKDF (reference sequence). The CDR3 protein is CATSRDSIRINIEVGELFF. The CDR3 coding sequence is TGTGCCACCAGCAGAGATTCCATTAGGATTAATATCGAGGTCGGGGAGCTGTTTTTT.

The gene calls are TRBV7-2 and TRBJ1-1; D not resolved. Trimming pared 7 bases from V and 4 bases from J, leaving 16 bases between. CDR1 is SGHTA, CDR2 FQGNSA, per germline. The CDR3 is made up of 14 amino acids. The DNA for the CDR3 is TGTGCCAGCACCATTGAGGGATCAGGCACTGAAGCTTTCTTT. Protein product: CASTIEGSGTEAFF.

V and J are TRBV5-6 and TRBJ2-1, with 12 bases identical to TRBD2. The CDR3 length is 16 residues. Germline CDR1 reads SGHDT; CDR2 reads YYEEEE. Germline trimming cut 0 bases from V and 8 bases from J; bases unmatched to any gene: 6. The CDR3 DNA sequence: TGTGCCAGCAGCTTGGGGCTAGCGGGGGGGCAGGATGAGCAGTTCTTC. This encodes CASSLGLAGGQDEQFF.

The chain recombines TRBV4-1 with TRBJ1-1, with TRBD1 matching 9 bases. There are 15 residues in the CDR3. Trimming cost V 0 bases and J 6 bases; bases outside gene matches: 5. Germline V CDR1 and CDR2: MGHRA, YSYEKL. The CDR3 loop reads CASSQDLGQGAEAFF. The DNA for the CDR3 is TGCGCCAGCAGCCAAGATTTGGGACAGGGCGCTGAAGCTTTCTTT.

In the case of this clone: Other nucleotide sequences in the sample specify the same CDR3. The gene calls are TRBV20-1 and TRBJ2-5, with D possibly matching TRBD1 (5 bases). Trimming took off 3 bases at V and 5 bases at J, with 7 bases between the two ends. CDR3 length equals 11 residues. In germline, CDR1 is DFQATT, CDR2 SNEGSKA (reference sequence). Written as DNA, the CDR3 is TGCAGTGCTAGGGGGCTGGAGACCCAGTACTTC. As protein: CSARGLETQYF.

The count of this clone is one. J is TRBJ2-7 and V is TRBV9, with TRBD1 identical over 10 bases. This CDR3 region has 15 residues. In germline, CDR1 is SGDLS, CDR2 YYNGEE. J gave up 0 bases and V 4 bases, and 4 bases lay outside the gene matches. The CDR3 loop is CASSRGQGDSYEQYF. The DNA for the CDR3 is TGTGCCAGCAGCCGCGGACAGGGGGACTCCTACGAGCAGTACTTC. Filled out from reference TRBV9 and TRBJ2-7, the complete variable domain reads DSGVTQTPKHLITATGQRVTLRCSPRSGDLSVYWYQQSLDQGLQFLIQYYNGEERAKGNILERFSAQQFPDLHSELNLSSLELGDSALYFCASSRGQGDSYEQYFGPGTRLTVT.

The CDR3 region is CASSLGLVPDTQYF. The DNA of the CDR3 is TGTGCCAGCAGTCTCGGACTAGTTCCAGATACGCAGTATTTT. The rearrangement uses TRBV28 and TRBJ2-3, with 7 bases that match TRBD2. V shed 5 bases and J 4 bases; nucleotides not matched to a gene: 6. The CDR3 runs to 14 residues. Germline-derived CDR1 and CDR2 are MDHEN and SYDVKM.

J is TRBJ2-7 and V is TRBV11-1; 9 bases line up with TRBD1. From germline, CDR1 is SGHAT and CDR2 FQDESV (reference sequence). The CDR3 loop spans 13 amino acids. The V and J ends lost 5 bases and 5 bases, in that order; junction bases with no gene match: 4. CDR3: CASSPGQGHEQYF. The CDR3 DNA reads TGTGCCAGCAGCCCCGGACAGGGGCACGAGCAGTACTTC.

This clone occurred a few times. This chain uses TRBV30 with TRBJ1-4; no clear D gene. V lost 5 bases, J lost 3 bases, and 13 bases lay in between. Looked up from germline, CDR1 is GTSNPN and CDR2 is SVGIG (reference sequence). The CDR3 is 14 amino acids. The CDR3 nucleotides read TGTGCCTGGCGTCTCAAACTCCCTAATGAAAAACTGTTTTTT. Amino acids: CAWRLKLPNEKLFF. Looking up the rest from reference TRBV30 and TRBJ1-4 gives the full variable domain: SQTIHQWPATLVQPVGSPLSLECTVEGTSNPNLYWYRQAAGRGLQLLFYSVGIGQISSEVPQNLSASRPQDRQFILSSKKLLLSDSGFYLCAWRLKLPNEKLFFGSGTQLSVL.

V gene TRBV7-9 combines with J gene TRBJ2-1, with 8 bases fitting TRBD2. This CDR3 has 18 amino acids. Trimming at V came to 5 bases and at J to 2 bases, leaving 14 bases not matched to a gene. CDR1 and CDR2 (germline): SEHNR, FQNEAQ (reference sequence). This chain's CDR3 is CASSPVPLLADPYNEQFF. Here the CDR3 DNA reads TGTGCCAGCAGCCCAGTCCCTCTACTAGCGGACCCCTACAATGAGCAGTTCTTC. Together with reference TRBV7-9 and TRBJ2-1, the CDR3 gives the full variable domain: DTGVSQNPRHKITKRGQNVTFRCDPISEHNRLYWYRQTLGQGPEFLTYFQNEAQLEKSRLLSDRFSAERPKGSFSTLEIQRTEQGDSAMYLCASSPVPLLADPYNEQFFGPGTRLTVL.

This chain links TRBV4-3 with TRBJ1-1, with D perhaps matching TRBD1 (6 bases). In germline, CDR1 is LGHNA, CDR2 YSLEER. There are 19 residues in the CDR3. Trimming stripped 0 bases from V and 3 bases from J, with 23 bases between. The CDR3 sequence: CASSQELKKGGLRYTEAFF. The CDR3 region has the DNA TGCGCCAGCAGCCAAGAATTGAAGAAGGGGGGGCTAAGGTACACTGAAGCTTTCTTT.

The chain has TRBV29-1 and TRBJ2-3, with D uncertain. Germline lookup yields CDR1 SQVTM and CDR2 ANQGSEA. Trimming removed 4 bases at V and 1 base at J, with 9 bases between. This CDR3 spans 13 amino acids. DNA for the CDR3: TGCAGCGTTGGTCTACTGGGCACAGATACGCAGTATTTT. It translates to CSVGLLGTDTQYF.

This clone was counted only a few times. V usage is TRBV5-4 and J usage is TRBJ2-7; 9 bases are a match to TRBD2. The CDR3 has 15 residues. V gave up 2 bases and J gave up 7 bases; unmatched junction bases: 10. Germline values: CDR1 SGHNT, CDR2 YYREEE (reference sequence). In DNA form, the CDR3 reads TGTGCCAGCAGCTTCGGGGCGCGGGAGGGGGTAGAGCAGTACTTC. It specifies CASSFGAREGVEQYF.